One sample yielded the 18 T cell receptor beta chains listed below, sequenced in a study of spatial heterogeneity in lung cancer. Notes on the study in general: Counts of expanded alpha and beta TCRs within tumors tracked the tumor nonsynonymous mutation count.

Using its own MiXCR run on the 5' RACE reads, TCRdb lists one record per CDR3 protein. Here the sample spans about 9,200 distinct CDR3 sequences, 2.9% being singletons. Noted time point: sample taken at primary tumor resection. These receptors are not linked to any known antigen. Source: lung tumor tissue, taken at surgery. These receptors were collected from a male donor with early-stage non-small cell lung cancer.

This clonotype rates as medium-sized. The chain's CDR3 is CASSKVKDRNTEAFF. The CDR3 DNA follows: TGTGCCAGCAGCAAAGTAAAGGACAGAAACACTGAAGCTTTCTTT. The chain joins TRBV21-1 to TRBJ1-1; the table's D call of TRBD1 was not tested on the DNA. TRBV21-1 represents a pseudogene. CDR3 length equals 15 residues.

This chain uses TRBV7-3 with TRBJ2-1; possible D gene TRBD1, 6 bases. Germline CDR1 reads SGHTA; CDR2 reads FQGTGA. This CDR3 spans 12 amino acids. V lost 5 bases, J lost 7 bases, and 9 bases lay in between. CDR3 bases: TGTGCCAGCAGCCCCGACAGGAATGAGCAGTTCTTC. The encoded protein is CASSPDRNEQFF.

The table lists this clonotype with many counts. The CDR3: CASSPDNYEQYF. CDR3 nucleotides: TGTGCCAGCAGCCCGGACAACTACGAGCAGTACTTC. V usage is TRBV7-9 and J usage is TRBJ2-7; D may be TRBD1 (5 bases). V lost 5 bases and J 3 bases, leaving 8 bases between the germline ends. CDR1 and CDR2 (germline): SEHNR, FQNEAQ (reference sequence). This CDR3 is built from 12 residues.

Ten or more counts support this clonotype. The V call is TRBV19, the J call TRBJ1-2; the D gene is possibly TRBD1 (5 bases). CDR1 and CDR2 (germline): LNHDA, SQIVND (reference sequence). The germline V and J ends were trimmed by 5 bases and 4 bases, with 8 bases remaining between them. There are 12 residues in the CDR3. The chain's CDR3 is CASSDGGYGYTF. In DNA, the CDR3 is TGTGCCAGTAGTGATGGGGGCTATGGCTACACCTTC.

There are many counts of this clonotype. The chain carries TRBV27 and TRBJ2-3; D is undetermined. The V gene lost 4 bases and the J gene lost 3 bases, with 14 bases spanning the gap. Germline V gene lookup returns CDR1 MNHEY and CDR2 SMNVEV (reference sequence). The CDR3 length is 15 residues. This CDR3 is CASSSSAFQTDTQYF. CDR3 sequence (DNA): TGTGCCAGCAGTTCCTCCGCCTTCCAAACAGATACGCAGTATTTT.

This clonotype was found many times. J is TRBJ2-7 and V is TRBV7-2; D gene uncertain. Germline CDR1 SGHTA, CDR2 FQGNSA. V was pared by 1 base and J by 3 bases, with 7 bases between. This CDR3 has 13 residues. CDR3 protein: CASSLDPFYEQYF. In DNA form, the CDR3 reads TGTGCCAGCAGCTTAGATCCCTTCTACGAGCAGTACTTC.

This clonotype was detected many times. V is TRBV9 and J is TRBJ2-3; D might be TRBD1 (5 bases). The V gene's germline CDR1 is SGDLS and CDR2 YYNGEE. The V end lost 0 bases, the J end lost 3 bases, and 11 bases lay between the germline ends. The CDR3 extends over 15 amino acids. The CDR3 loop is CASSVAVGQTDTQYF. DNA for the CDR3: TGTGCCAGCAGCGTAGCGGTGGGGCAAACAGATACGCAGTATTTT.

This clonotype was seen repeatedly, ten times or more. The rearrangement links TRBV5-1 to TRBJ2-6, with 9 positions matching TRBD2. This CDR3 spans 19 amino acids. The germline gives CDR1 SGHRS, CDR2 YFSETQ. Unmatched junction bases numbered 7, after V lost 0 bases and J lost 0 bases. This chain's CDR3 is CASSLEGSGGNSGANVLTF. CDR3 nucleotides: TGCGCCAGCAGCTTGGAAGGTAGCGGGGGTAACTCTGGGGCCAACGTCCTGACTTTC.

This clonotype was seen ten or more times. The gene calls are TRBV5-1 and TRBJ2-3; D is uncertain. Germline lookup yields CDR1 SGHRS and CDR2 YFSETQ. With 4 bases removed from V and 5 bases from J, the gap between germline ends came to 14 bases. The CDR3 totals 14 residues. CDR3 residues: CASSLTRGRDTQYF. CDR3 sequence (DNA): TGCGCCAGCAGCCTGACGCGTGGACGAGATACGCAGTATTTT.

This clonotype was seen many times. This chain joins TRBV4-2 and TRBJ1-5; D not resolved. Germline assignment: CDR1 LGHNA and CDR2 YNFKEQ. The CDR3 loop spans 16 amino acids. V was cut by 5 bases and J by 0 bases, with 14 bases left in between. The CDR3 reads CASSTLAGYSNQPQHF. DNA for the CDR3: TGTGCCAGCAGCACTCTGGCAGGTTATAGCAATCAGCCCCAGCATTTT.

At least ten counts were recorded for this clonotype. This chain joins TRBV6-6 and TRBJ2-7, with D perhaps matching TRBD2 (5 bases). This CDR3 is built from 16 residues. V shed 0 bases and J shed 1 base, with 13 bases lying between them. Germline assignment: CDR1 MNHNY and CDR2 SVGAGI (reference sequence). The CDR3 region has the DNA TGTGCCAGCAGTTACTCGCCGGCAGCGGATTCCTACGAGCAGTACTTC. The encoded protein is CASSYSPAADSYEQYF.

This clonotype has a count of ten or more. This chain joins TRBV29-1 and TRBJ1-1; a possible D gene is TRBD1 (5 bases). This CDR3 spans 13 amino acids. Per germline, CDR1 SQVTM and CDR2 ANQGSEA. V was pared by 5 bases and J by 5 bases, with 15 bases between. As DNA, the CDR3 is TGCAGCGTTCCTTTCGGGGGTCGGACTGAAGCTTTCTTT. This encodes CSVPFGGRTEAFF.

This clonotype was counted at least ten times. The gene calls are TRBV9 and TRBJ1-1; TRBD1 agrees at 9 bases. Germline-derived CDR1 and CDR2 are SGDLS and YYNGEE. The J segment lost 0 bases and the V segment lost 3 bases, leaving 6 bases of the junction unmatched. This CDR3 contains 16 residues. The CDR3: CASSATGGTLNTEAFF. The CDR3 DNA reads as TGTGCCAGCAGCGCGACAGGGGGGACACTGAACACTGAAGCTTTCTTT.

This clonotype was detected ten times or more. This chain joins TRBV28 and TRBJ2-4, with 7 bases matching TRBD2. Germline values: CDR1 MDHEN, CDR2 SYDVKM. V lost 6 bases, J lost 1 base, and 6 bases stayed unmatched. The CDR3 is 15 amino acids. As DNA, the CDR3 is TGTGCCAGCAGCCCCAGGCGGGGGGCCAAAAACATTCAGTACTTC. The encoded protein is CASSPRRGAKNIQYF. The variable domain in full, with the rest retrieved from reference TRBV28 and TRBJ2-4, is DVKVTQSSRYLVKRTGEKVFLECVQDMDHENMFWYRQDPGLGLRLIYFSYDVKMKEKGDIPEGYSVSREKKERFSLILESASTNQTSMYLCASSPRRGAKNIQYFGAGTRLSVL.

This clonotype was seen many times. This chain joins TRBV12-3 or TRBV12-4 and TRBJ1-6; the D is unclear. V was shortened by 10 bases and J by 10 bases, with 14 bases between the two germline ends. The CDR3 loop spans 12 amino acids. DNA for the CDR3: TGTGCCACCTCGAGCCTCTCATCACCCCTCCACTTT. This codes for CATSSLSSPLHF.

The sample holds many counts of this clonotype. The chain employs TRBV29-1 and TRBJ2-1, with 9 bases that match TRBD2. The junction had 10 bases not matched to a gene; V was cut back by 4 bases and J by 9 bases. The length of the CDR3 is 14 residues. Germline V gene data show CDR1 as SQVTM and CDR2 as ANQGSEA. This CDR3 is CSVGAGGGAGEQFF. The CDR3 DNA follows: TGCAGCGTTGGGGCCGGCGGGGGGGCCGGTGAGCAGTTCTTC.

This clonotype was recorded many times. V usage is TRBV19 and J usage is TRBJ1-5; 7 positions agree with TRBD1. In germline, CDR1 is LNHDA, CDR2 SQIVND (reference sequence). This CDR3 region has 16 residues. The ends lost 1 base at V and 3 bases at J; junction bases unmatched: 6. The CDR3 reads CASSIGGTALNQPQHF. Here the CDR3 DNA reads TGTGCCAGTAGTATAGGGGGGACAGCCCTCAATCAGCCCCAGCATTTT.

This clonotype was counted many times. V and J are TRBV7-9 and TRBJ1-1; D is unclear. This CDR3 region has 12 residues. Germline lookup yields CDR1 SEHNR and CDR2 FQNEAQ (reference sequence). V was cut by 3 bases and J by 5 bases, with 7 bases left in between. CDR3 DNA sequence: TGTGCCAGCAGCTTTTATAAAACTGAAGCTTTCTTT. Protein product: CASSFYKTEAFF.